Listed below are T cell receptor beta chains from one sample, sequenced in a study of shared clonotypes between healthy human individuals. Repertoires were generated with immunoSEQ multiplex PCR, while TCRdb's copy carries only in-frame clones and drops some. The table shows hundreds of thousands of clones, with roughly 70% occurring only once. The sample was memory CD4+ T cells sorted from blood. Receptors originate from a woman aged 25-40 years in good health. CDR3s include the opening cysteine and the closing phenylalanine or tryptophan. The order of the fields is J gene, CDR3 length, V gene, D gene, clone size, CDR3 DNA, CDR3 protein. D genes are given only for firm matches. Clone size is not always given. Where it is, it says once, few, many or a class for expanded clones.

j_call: TRBJ2-1
cdr3_length: 15
v_call: TRBV30
d_call: -
clone_size: -
cdr3_nt: TGTGCCTGGAGTCCACCCTCGGGAACCTACAATGAGCAGTTCTTC
cdr3_aa: CAWSPPSGTYNEQFF

j_call: TRBJ1-4
cdr3_length: 15
v_call: TRBV5-1
d_call: TRBD1
clone_size: -
cdr3_nt: TGCGCCAGCACCCCTTCCGGGACAGGGAGGGAAAAACTGTTTTTT
cdr3_aa: CASTPSGTGREKLFF

j_call: TRBJ1-4
cdr3_length: 15
v_call: TRBV28
d_call: -
clone_size: -
cdr3_nt: TGTGCCAGCAGTGAAGGCTCGGACAGATATGAAAAACTGTTTTTT
cdr3_aa: CASSEGSDRYEKLFF

j_call: TRBJ2-7
cdr3_length: 14
v_call: TRBV15
d_call: TRBD1
clone_size: once
cdr3_nt: TGTGCCACCAGCACGGGGACAGGGGACGGCGAGCAGTACTTC
cdr3_aa: CATSTGTGDGEQYF

j_call: TRBJ1-1
cdr3_length: 13
v_call: TRBV18
d_call: -
clone_size: -
cdr3_nt: TGTGCCAGCTCAACGCAGGAGAACACTGAAGCTTTCTTT
cdr3_aa: CASSTQENTEAFF

j_call: TRBJ2-5
cdr3_length: 13
v_call: TRBV19
d_call: TRBD1
clone_size: -
cdr3_nt: TGTGCCAGTAGAGGGACAGGGACTGAGACCCAGTACTTC
cdr3_aa: CASRGTGTETQYF

j_call: TRBJ2-1
cdr3_length: 11
v_call: TRBV20-1
d_call: -
clone_size: -
cdr3_nt: TGCAGTGCTCCCCGGGACATAGGGCAGTTCTTC
cdr3_aa: CSAPRDIGQFF

j_call: TRBJ2-7
cdr3_length: 14
v_call: TRBV14
d_call: TRBD2
clone_size: -
cdr3_nt: TGTGCCAGCAGCCAACTAGCGGGAGGGGGTGAGCAGTACTTC
cdr3_aa: CASSQLAGGGEQYF

j_call: TRBJ1-4
cdr3_length: 16
v_call: TRBV5-1
d_call: TRBD1
clone_size: many
cdr3_nt: TGCGCCAGCAGCGCAGGACAGGGAAGAGAGTTGGAAAAACTGTTTTTT
cdr3_aa: CASSAGQGRELEKLFF

j_call: TRBJ1-3
cdr3_length: 13
v_call: TRBV30
d_call: -
clone_size: -
cdr3_nt: TGTGCCTCCAAACAGGGTGCCGGAAACACCATATATTTT
cdr3_aa: CASKQGAGNTIYF

j_call: TRBJ2-7
cdr3_length: 16
v_call: TRBV27
d_call: TRBD2
clone_size: -
cdr3_nt: TGTGCCAGCAGTTTATCTACTAGCGGGAGTTTTTACGAGCAGTACTTC
cdr3_aa: CASSLSTSGSFYEQYF

j_call: TRBJ2-2
cdr3_length: 12
v_call: TRBV13
d_call: -
clone_size: -
cdr3_nt: TGTGCCAGCAGCTCACGGTGGGGGGAGCTGTTTTTT
cdr3_aa: CASSSRWGELFF

j_call: TRBJ2-7
cdr3_length: 17
v_call: TRBV7-3
d_call: TRBD2
clone_size: -
cdr3_nt: TGTGCCAGCAGCCACCTAGGACTAGCGGGAGGGCCCTACGAGCAGTACTTC
cdr3_aa: CASSHLGLAGGPYEQYF

j_call: TRBJ2-1
cdr3_length: 14
v_call: TRBV29-1
d_call: TRBD2
clone_size: -
cdr3_nt: TGCAGCGGGAGAGGGCTAGCGGTTTACAATGAGCAGTTCTTC
cdr3_aa: CSGRGLAVYNEQFF

j_call: TRBJ2-3
cdr3_length: 15
v_call: TRBV9
d_call: -
clone_size: -
cdr3_nt: TGTGCCAGCAGCGTAGAGAGTAGATCCGCAGATACGCAGTATTTT
cdr3_aa: CASSVESRSADTQYF

j_call: TRBJ2-6
cdr3_length: 15
v_call: TRBV19
d_call: -
clone_size: -
cdr3_nt: TGTGCCAGTAGGGGGGTTAACTCTGGGGCCAACGTCCTGACTTTC
cdr3_aa: CASRGVNSGANVLTF

j_call: TRBJ2-3
cdr3_length: 16
v_call: TRBV2
d_call: TRBD2
clone_size: -
cdr3_nt: TGTGCCAGCAGGAAGACTAGCGGGAGTCGGGAGGATACGCAGTATTTT
cdr3_aa: CASRKTSGSREDTQYF

j_call: TRBJ2-2
cdr3_length: 16
v_call: TRBV11-2
d_call: -
clone_size: -
cdr3_nt: TGTGCCAGCAGCCCGAGGAGGGGAAGGAACACCGGGGAGCTGTTTTTT
cdr3_aa: CASSPRRGRNTGELFF

j_call: TRBJ2-7
cdr3_length: 12
v_call: TRBV29-1
d_call: -
clone_size: -
cdr3_nt: TGCAGCGCACGGACAGCCCGCTACGAGCAGTACTTC
cdr3_aa: CSARTARYEQYF

j_call: TRBJ2-7
cdr3_length: 13
v_call: TRBV5-1
d_call: -
clone_size: once
cdr3_nt: TGCGCCAGCAGCTTAGGAGGGACTTACGAGCAGTACTTC
cdr3_aa: CASSLGGTYEQYF

j_call: TRBJ1-1
cdr3_length: 12
v_call: TRBV19
d_call: -
clone_size: few
cdr3_nt: TGTGCCAGTAGTCCGACATACGCCCGGGCTTTCTTT
cdr3_aa: CASSPTYARAFF

j_call: TRBJ2-3
cdr3_length: 16
v_call: TRBV29-1
d_call: TRBD2
clone_size: -
cdr3_nt: TGCAGCGTTGGGGGGCTAGCGGGAGTCACGACAGATACGCAGTATTTT
cdr3_aa: CSVGGLAGVTTDTQYF

j_call: TRBJ2-7
cdr3_length: 13
v_call: TRBV2
d_call: -
clone_size: -
cdr3_nt: TGTGCCAGCAGTCCACAGGATACCTACGAGCAGTACTTC
cdr3_aa: CASSPQDTYEQYF

j_call: TRBJ2-7
cdr3_length: 14
v_call: TRBV7-6
d_call: TRBD1
clone_size: -
cdr3_nt: TGTGCCAGCAGCCCTGGGACAGGGAACCACGAGCAGTACTTC
cdr3_aa: CASSPGTGNHEQYF

j_call: TRBJ2-1
cdr3_length: 17
v_call: TRBV5-1
d_call: -
clone_size: -
cdr3_nt: TGCGCCAGCAGCTTGTCACCGATGACAGCCTCCTACAATGAGCAGTTCTTC
cdr3_aa: CASSLSPMTASYNEQFF

j_call: TRBJ2-7
cdr3_length: 19
v_call: TRBV7-8
d_call: TRBD2
clone_size: once
cdr3_nt: TGTGCCAGCAGCCCCGAAGCCTGGCCCTTAGCGGGAGATCCCTACGAGCAGTACTTC
cdr3_aa: CASSPEAWPLAGDPYEQYF

j_call: TRBJ2-5
cdr3_length: 12
v_call: TRBV29-1
d_call: -
clone_size: -
cdr3_nt: TGCAGCGGGACCGGGGGCCAAGAGACCCAGTACTTC
cdr3_aa: CSGTGGQETQYF

j_call: TRBJ1-1
cdr3_length: 12
v_call: TRBV29-1
d_call: -
clone_size: -
cdr3_nt: TGCAGCGTGGGCGGGGACCCAACTGAAGCTTTCTTT
cdr3_aa: CSVGGDPTEAFF